What follows are 13 T cell receptor beta chains derived from one specimen sequenced in a study of shared T cell receptors in the human thymus. Measured with immunoSEQ multiplex PCR; TCRdb has only the in-frame clones, and not every one. The data contain about 660,000 clones, more than 75% of them singletons. The sample also formed part of further work on human thymus T cells.

The sample comprised thymocytes. These receptors originate from a boy under three years old with a congenital heart defect.

CDR3 in DNA: TGTGCCAGCAGCTTAACATCGGGAGGGCGCCGGGAGCAGTACTTC. This sequence encodes CASSLTSGGRREQYF. The rearrangement uses TRBV7-6 and TRBJ2-7, with 8 bases that match TRBD2. Germline V CDR1 and CDR2: SGHVS, FNYEAQ. Unmatched junction bases numbered 10, after V lost 2 bases and J lost 7 bases. This CDR3 spans 15 amino acids.

V is TRBV6-8 and J is TRBJ2-4; a weak D match, TRBD1 (5 bases). The CDR3 is 15 residues long. CDR1 is MNHGY, CDR2 SAAAGT, per germline. V was clipped by 3 bases and J by 1 base, with 10 bases between them. The CDR3 DNA reads as TGTGCCAGCAGTTATAGGGGAATGGCCAAAAACATTCAGTACTTC. Its protein is CASSYRGMAKNIQYF.

V usage is TRBV2 and J usage is TRBJ2-7, with 10 positions matching TRBD2. The junction had 6 bases not matched to a gene; V was cut back by 5 bases and J by 2 bases. Germline V gene sequence: CDR1 SNHLY, CDR2 FYNNEI. The length of the CDR3 is 15 residues. The CDR3 DNA reads as TGTGCCAGCAGTAGTAGCGGGGGGACGGCCTACGAGCAGTACTTC. Translated, it gives CASSSSGGTAYEQYF.

The V and J genes are TRBV27 and TRBJ2-3; 9 nucleotides match TRBD2. Germline-derived CDR1 and CDR2 are MNHEY and SMNVEV (reference sequence). The CDR3 loop spans 16 amino acids. The V gene end was trimmed by 6 bases and the J gene end by 3 bases; junction bases not matched to a gene: 10. CDR3 bases: TGTGCCAGCAGACCTCCGGGGACTAGCAGGACAGATACGCAGTATTTT. Its translation is CASRPPGTSRTDTQYF.

The chain uses TRBV9 and TRBJ2-3; 12 bases agree with TRBD2. Germline lookup yields CDR1 SGDLS and CDR2 YYNGEE. Trimming cost V 2 bases and J 2 bases; bases outside gene matches: 6. The CDR3 sequence is 17 residues long. DNA for the CDR3: TGTGCCAGCAGCGTGAAAGGACTAGCGGGAAACACAGATACGCAGTATTTT. This encodes CASSVKGLAGNTDTQYF.

This chain uses TRBV5-1 with TRBJ2-3; unclear D gene. This CDR3 has 12 residues. From germline, CDR1 is SGHRS and CDR2 YFSETQ. Trimming pared 0 bases from V and 5 bases from J, leaving 4 bases between. Here the CDR3 reads CASSLERDTQYF. CDR3 sequence (DNA): TGCGCCAGCAGCTTGGAGAGAGATACGCAGTATTTT.

This clone was seen just once. This chain joins TRBV4-2 and TRBJ2-1, with D possibly matching TRBD2 (6 bases). The germline CDR1 and CDR2 sequences are LGHNA and YNFKEQ. V was trimmed by 0 bases and J by 7 bases, leaving 7 bases between them. The CDR3 loop spans 13 amino acids. CDR3 sequence: CASSQDLANEQFF. The CDR3 nucleotides are TGTGCCAGCAGCCAAGATCTAGCGAATGAGCAGTTCTTC.

The chain carries TRBV28 and TRBJ1-5; possible D gene TRBD1, 5 bases. Trimming cost V 8 bases and J 3 bases, with 17 bases left between them. This CDR3 is 15 amino acids long. The germline V gene has CDR1 MDHEN and CDR2 SYDVKM. CDR3 coding DNA: TGTGCCAGCCGATTAAGGGGTACTTACAATCAGCCCCAGCATTTT. Residues: CASRLRGTYNQPQHF.

In nucleotides, the CDR3 is TGCGCCAGCAGCCAAGTAATCGGTCAGCCCCAGCATTTT. Its translation: CASSQVIGQPQHF. V and J are TRBV4-3 and TRBJ1-5, with D hard to call. The CDR3 is 13 amino acids. Germline assignment: CDR1 LGHNA and CDR2 YSLEER. Trimming removed 1 base from V and 6 bases from J, with 7 bases in between.

The genes are TRBV27 and TRBJ1-1, with 8 bases that match TRBD1. Germline CDR1 is MNHEY and CDR2 is SMNVEV (reference sequence). The CDR3 extends over 13 amino acids. Trimming at V came to 9 bases and at J to 5 bases, leaving 8 bases not matched to a gene. This CDR3 reads CASSPGGLTEAFF. CDR3 DNA: TGTGCCAGTTCCCCAGGGGGCCTGACTGAAGCTTTCTTT.

V usage is TRBV29-1 and J usage is TRBJ2-1; perhaps TRBD2 as D (6 bases). V was shortened by 6 bases and J by 6 bases, with 21 bases between the two germline ends. The CDR3 spans 15 residues. Germline CDR1 is SQVTM and CDR2 is ANQGSEA. CDR3 residues: CSVPGLGEAGNEQFF. CDR3 bases: TGCAGCGTCCCTGGGTTGGGGGAGGCCGGCAATGAGCAGTTCTTC.

The J gene is TRBJ2-5, the V gene TRBV19; 7 bases fit TRBD2. The CDR3 covers 15 residues. J gave up 0 bases and V 9 bases, and 10 bases lay outside the gene matches. Germline V CDR1 and CDR2: LNHDA, SQIVND (reference sequence). For the CDR3, the DNA is TGTGCCAGCTCCAGGGCAGCGGGACACCAAGAGACCCAGTACTTC. Translated, it gives CASSRAAGHQETQYF.

J is TRBJ2-3 and V is TRBV28, with D perhaps matching TRBD1 (6 bases). V shed 0 bases and J shed 6 bases, with 10 bases lying between them. Germline V lookup: CDR1 MDHEN, CDR2 SYDVKM. The CDR3 extends over 14 amino acids. In DNA form, the CDR3 reads TGTGCCAGCAGTTTATGGGGCCAGGGGGATACGCAGTATTTT. The encoded protein is CASSLWGQGDTQYF.